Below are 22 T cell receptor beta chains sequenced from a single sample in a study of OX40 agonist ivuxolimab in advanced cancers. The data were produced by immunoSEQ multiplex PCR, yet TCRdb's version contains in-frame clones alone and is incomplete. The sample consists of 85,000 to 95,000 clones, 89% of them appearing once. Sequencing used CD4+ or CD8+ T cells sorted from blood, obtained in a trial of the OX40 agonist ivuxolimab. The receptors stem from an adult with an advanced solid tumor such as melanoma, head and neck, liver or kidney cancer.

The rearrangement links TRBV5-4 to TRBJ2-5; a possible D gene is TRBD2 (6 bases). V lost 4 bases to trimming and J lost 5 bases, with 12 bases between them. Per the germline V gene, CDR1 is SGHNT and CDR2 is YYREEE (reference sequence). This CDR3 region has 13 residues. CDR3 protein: CASSPDAGETQYF. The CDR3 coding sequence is TGTGCCAGCAGCCCCGATGCGGGGGAGACCCAGTACTTC.

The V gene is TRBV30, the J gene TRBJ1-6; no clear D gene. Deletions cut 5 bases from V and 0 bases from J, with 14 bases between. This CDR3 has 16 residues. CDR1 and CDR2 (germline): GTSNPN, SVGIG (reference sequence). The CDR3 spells CAWYRRTSSYNSPLHF. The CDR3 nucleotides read TGTGCCTGGTACAGAAGAACTAGCTCCTATAATTCACCCCTCCACTTT.

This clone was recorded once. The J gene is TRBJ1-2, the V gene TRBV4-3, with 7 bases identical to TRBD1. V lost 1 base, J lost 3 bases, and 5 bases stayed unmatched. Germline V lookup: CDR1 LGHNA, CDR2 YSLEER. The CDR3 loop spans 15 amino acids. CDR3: CASSQAQGGDYGYTF. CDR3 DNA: TGCGCCAGCAGCCAAGCTCAAGGGGGCGACTATGGCTACACCTTC.

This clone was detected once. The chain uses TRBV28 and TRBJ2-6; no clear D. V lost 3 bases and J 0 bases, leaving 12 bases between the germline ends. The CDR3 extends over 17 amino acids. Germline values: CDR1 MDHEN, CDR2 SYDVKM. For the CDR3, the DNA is TGTGCCAGCAGTTTCGGCGGTAGCAGCTCTGGGGCCAACGTCCTGACTTTC. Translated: CASSFGGSSSGANVLTF.

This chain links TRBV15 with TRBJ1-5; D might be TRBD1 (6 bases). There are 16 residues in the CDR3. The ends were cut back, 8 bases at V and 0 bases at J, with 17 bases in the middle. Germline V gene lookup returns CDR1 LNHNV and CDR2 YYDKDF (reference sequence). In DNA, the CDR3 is TGTGCCACCCGACCGGGGGCAGGTCCTAGCAATCAGCCCCAGCATTTT. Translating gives CATRPGAGPSNQPQHF.

The CDR3 region is CASSQRLQGYTYEQYF. In DNA, the CDR3 is TGCGCCAGCAGCCAACGGTTACAGGGGTATACCTACGAGCAGTACTTC. The J gene is TRBJ2-7, the V gene TRBV4-1; 7 bases match TRBD1. Germline CDR1 is MGHRA and CDR2 is YSYEKL. V lost 2 bases, J lost 2 bases, and 9 bases stayed unmatched. The CDR3 covers 16 residues.

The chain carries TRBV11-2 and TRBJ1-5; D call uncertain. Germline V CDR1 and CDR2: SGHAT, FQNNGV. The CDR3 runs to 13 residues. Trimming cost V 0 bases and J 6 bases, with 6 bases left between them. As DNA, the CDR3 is TGTGCCAGCAGCTTAGAAACAACTCAGCCCCAGCATTTT. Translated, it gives CASSLETTQPQHF. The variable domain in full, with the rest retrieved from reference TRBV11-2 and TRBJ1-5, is EAGVAQSPRYKIIEKRQSVAFWCNPISGHATLYWYQQILGQGPKLLIQFQNNGVVDDSQLPKDRFSAERLKGVDSTLKIQPAKLEDSAVYLCASSLETTQPQHFGDGTRLSIL.

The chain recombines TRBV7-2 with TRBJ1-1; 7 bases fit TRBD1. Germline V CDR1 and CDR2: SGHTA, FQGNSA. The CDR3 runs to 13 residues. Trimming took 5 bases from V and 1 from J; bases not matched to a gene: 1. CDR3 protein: CASSRQGNTEAFF. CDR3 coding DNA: TGTGCCAGCAGCCGACAGGGGAACACTGAAGCTTTCTTT.

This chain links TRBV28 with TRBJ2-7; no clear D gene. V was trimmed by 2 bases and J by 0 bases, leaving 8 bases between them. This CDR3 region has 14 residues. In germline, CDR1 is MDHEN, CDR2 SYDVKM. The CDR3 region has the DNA TGTGCCAGCAGTTTAGGGCAGGTCTCCTACGAGCAGTACTTC. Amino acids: CASSLGQVSYEQYF.

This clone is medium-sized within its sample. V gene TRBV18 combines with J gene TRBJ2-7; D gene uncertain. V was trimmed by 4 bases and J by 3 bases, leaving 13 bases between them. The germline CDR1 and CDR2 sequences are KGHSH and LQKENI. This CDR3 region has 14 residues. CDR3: CASSLKGPNYEQYF. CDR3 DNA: TGTGCCAGCTCACTTAAAGGGCCTAACTACGAGCAGTACTTC.

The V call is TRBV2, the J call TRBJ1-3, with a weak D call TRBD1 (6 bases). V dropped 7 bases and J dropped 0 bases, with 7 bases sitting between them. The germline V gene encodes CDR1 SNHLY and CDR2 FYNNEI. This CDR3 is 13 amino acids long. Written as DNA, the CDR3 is TGTGCCAGCAAGGGGGGCTCTGGAAACACCATATATTTT. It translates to CASKGGSGNTIYF.

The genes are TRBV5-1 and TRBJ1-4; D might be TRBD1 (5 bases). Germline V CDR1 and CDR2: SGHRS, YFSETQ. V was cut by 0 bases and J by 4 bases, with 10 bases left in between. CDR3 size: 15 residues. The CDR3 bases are TGCGCCAGCAGCTTGGGAGGGACCCTTAATGAAAAACTGTTTTTT. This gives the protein CASSLGGTLNEKLFF. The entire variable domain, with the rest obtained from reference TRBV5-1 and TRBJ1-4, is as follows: KAGVTQTPRYLIKTRGQQVTLSCSPISGHRSVSWYQQTPGQGLQFLFEYFSETQRNKGNFPGRFSGRQFSNSRSEMNVSTLELGDSALYLCASSLGGTLNEKLFFGSGTQLSVL.

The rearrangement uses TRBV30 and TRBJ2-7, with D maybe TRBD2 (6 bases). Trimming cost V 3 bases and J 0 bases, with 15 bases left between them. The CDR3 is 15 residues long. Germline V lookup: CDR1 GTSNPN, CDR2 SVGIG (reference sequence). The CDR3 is CAWRRREDPSYEQYF. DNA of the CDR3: TGTGCCTGGAGGAGAAGGGAGGATCCCTCCTACGAGCAGTACTTC.

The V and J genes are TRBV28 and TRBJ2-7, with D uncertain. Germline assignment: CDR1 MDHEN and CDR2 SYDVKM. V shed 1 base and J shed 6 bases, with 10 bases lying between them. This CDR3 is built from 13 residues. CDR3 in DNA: TGTGCCAGCAGTTTATCCCGTAGGTCCGAGCAGTACTTC. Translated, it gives CASSLSRRSEQYF.

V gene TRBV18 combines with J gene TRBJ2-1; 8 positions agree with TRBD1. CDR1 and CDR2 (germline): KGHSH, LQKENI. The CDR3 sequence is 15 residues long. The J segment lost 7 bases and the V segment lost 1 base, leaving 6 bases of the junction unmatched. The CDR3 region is CASSPRTGSGNEQFF. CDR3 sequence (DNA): TGTGCCAGCTCACCACGGACAGGGAGTGGTAATGAGCAGTTCTTC.

The CDR3 loop is CSVTGTETYEQYF. In DNA, the CDR3 is TGCAGCGTTACCGGGACAGAGACCTACGAGCAGTACTTC. The chain couples TRBV29-1 to TRBJ2-7, with 7 bases matching TRBD1. Looked up from germline, CDR1 is SQVTM and CDR2 is ANQGSEA. After removal of 5 bases from V and 2 bases from J, the junction contained 6 bases not matched to a gene. The CDR3 spans 13 residues.

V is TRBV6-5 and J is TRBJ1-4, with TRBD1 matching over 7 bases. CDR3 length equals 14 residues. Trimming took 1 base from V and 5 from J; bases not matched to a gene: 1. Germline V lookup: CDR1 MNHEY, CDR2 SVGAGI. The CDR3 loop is CASSYLQGNEKLFF. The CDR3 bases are TGTGCCAGCAGTTACTTACAGGGGAATGAAAAACTGTTTTTT.

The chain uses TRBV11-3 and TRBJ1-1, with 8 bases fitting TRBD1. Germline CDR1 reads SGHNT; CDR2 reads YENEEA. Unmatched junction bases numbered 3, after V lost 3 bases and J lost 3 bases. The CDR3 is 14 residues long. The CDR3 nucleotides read TGTGCCAGCAGCTTCAGGGGGCGGGACACTGAAGCTTTCTTT. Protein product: CASSFRGRDTEAFF.

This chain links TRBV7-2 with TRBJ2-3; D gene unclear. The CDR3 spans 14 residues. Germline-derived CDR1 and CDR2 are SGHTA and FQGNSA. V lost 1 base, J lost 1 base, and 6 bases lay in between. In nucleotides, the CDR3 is TGTGCCAGCAGCTTAGTGGGTGGCACAGATACGCAGTATTTT. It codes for CASSLVGGTDTQYF.

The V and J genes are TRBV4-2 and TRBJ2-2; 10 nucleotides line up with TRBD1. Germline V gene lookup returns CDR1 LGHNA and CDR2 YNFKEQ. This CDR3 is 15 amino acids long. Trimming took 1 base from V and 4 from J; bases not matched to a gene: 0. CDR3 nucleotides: TGTGCCAGCAGCCAAGGGACAGGGGGCACCGGGGAGCTGTTTTTT. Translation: CASSQGTGGTGELFF.

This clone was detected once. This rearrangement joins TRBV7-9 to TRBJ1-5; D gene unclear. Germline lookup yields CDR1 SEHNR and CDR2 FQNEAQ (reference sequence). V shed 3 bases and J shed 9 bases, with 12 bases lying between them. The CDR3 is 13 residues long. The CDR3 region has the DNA TGTGCCAGCAGCTTTCCAGACACCTCGCCCCAGCATTTT. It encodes CASSFPDTSPQHF.

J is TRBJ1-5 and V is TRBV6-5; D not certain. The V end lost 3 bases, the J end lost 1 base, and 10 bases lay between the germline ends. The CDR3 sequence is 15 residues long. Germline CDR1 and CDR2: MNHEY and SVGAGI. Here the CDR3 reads CASSYASGSNQPQHF. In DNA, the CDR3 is TGTGCCAGCAGTTATGCCAGTGGCAGCAATCAGCCCCAGCATTTT.